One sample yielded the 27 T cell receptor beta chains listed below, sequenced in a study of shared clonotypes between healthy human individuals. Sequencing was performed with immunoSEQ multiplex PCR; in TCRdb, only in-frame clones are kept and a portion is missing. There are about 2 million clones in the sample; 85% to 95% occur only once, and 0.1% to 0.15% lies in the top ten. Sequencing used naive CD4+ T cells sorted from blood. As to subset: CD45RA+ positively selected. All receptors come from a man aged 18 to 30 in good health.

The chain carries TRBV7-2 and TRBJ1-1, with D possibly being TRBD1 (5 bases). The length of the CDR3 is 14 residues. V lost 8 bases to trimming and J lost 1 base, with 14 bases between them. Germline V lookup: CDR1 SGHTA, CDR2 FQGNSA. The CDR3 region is CASQSGTANTEAFF. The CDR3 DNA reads TGTGCCAGCCAATCCGGGACCGCGAACACTGAAGCTTTCTTT.

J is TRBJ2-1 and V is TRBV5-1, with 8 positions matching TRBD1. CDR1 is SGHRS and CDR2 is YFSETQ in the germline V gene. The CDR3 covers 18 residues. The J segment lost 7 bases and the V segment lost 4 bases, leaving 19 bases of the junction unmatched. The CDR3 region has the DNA TGCGCCAGCAGCCGGCCAGGGGGCAGGATACAGGGTTGGAATGAGCAGTTCTTC. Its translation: CASSRPGGRIQGWNEQFF. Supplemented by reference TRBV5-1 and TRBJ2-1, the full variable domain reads KAGVTQTPRYLIKTRGQQVTLSCSPISGHRSVSWYQQTPGQGLQFLFEYFSETQRNKGNFPGRFSGRQFSNSRSEMNVSTLELGDSALYLCASSRPGGRIQGWNEQFFGPGTRLTVL.

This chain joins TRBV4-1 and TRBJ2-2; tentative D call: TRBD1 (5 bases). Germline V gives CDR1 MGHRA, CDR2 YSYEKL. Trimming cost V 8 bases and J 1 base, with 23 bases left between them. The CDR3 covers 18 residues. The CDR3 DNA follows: TGCGCCAGCCGCGATAGTCCAGGGCGGATCAAGAACACCGGGGAGCTGTTTTTT. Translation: CASRDSPGRIKNTGELFF.

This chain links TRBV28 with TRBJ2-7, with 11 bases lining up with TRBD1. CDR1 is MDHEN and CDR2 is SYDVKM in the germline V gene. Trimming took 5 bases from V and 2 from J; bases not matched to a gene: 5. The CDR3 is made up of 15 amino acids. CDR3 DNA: TGTGCCAGCAGTGCACCGGGACAGGGGGCCTACGAGCAGTACTTC. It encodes CASSAPGQGAYEQYF.

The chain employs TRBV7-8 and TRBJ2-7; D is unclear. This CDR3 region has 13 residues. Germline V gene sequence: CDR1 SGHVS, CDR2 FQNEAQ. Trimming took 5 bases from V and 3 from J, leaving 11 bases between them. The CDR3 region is CASSPIKHYEQYF. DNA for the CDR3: TGTGCCAGCAGCCCGATCAAGCACTACGAGCAGTACTTC.

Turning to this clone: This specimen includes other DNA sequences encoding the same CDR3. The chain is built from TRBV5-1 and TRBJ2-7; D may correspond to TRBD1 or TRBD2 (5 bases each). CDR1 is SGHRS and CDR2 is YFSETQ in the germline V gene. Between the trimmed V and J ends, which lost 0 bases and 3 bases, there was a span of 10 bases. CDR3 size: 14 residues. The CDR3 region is CASSLGQGVYEQYF. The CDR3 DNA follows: TGCGCCAGCAGCTTGGGGCAGGGAGTCTACGAGCAGTACTTC.

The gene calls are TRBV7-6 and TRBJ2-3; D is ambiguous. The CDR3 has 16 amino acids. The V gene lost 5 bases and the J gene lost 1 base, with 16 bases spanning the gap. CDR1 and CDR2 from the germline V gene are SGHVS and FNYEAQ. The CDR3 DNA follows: TGTGCCAGCAGCCCGTACAATACGGTCGGCACAGATACGCAGTATTTT. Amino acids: CASSPYNTVGTDTQYF.

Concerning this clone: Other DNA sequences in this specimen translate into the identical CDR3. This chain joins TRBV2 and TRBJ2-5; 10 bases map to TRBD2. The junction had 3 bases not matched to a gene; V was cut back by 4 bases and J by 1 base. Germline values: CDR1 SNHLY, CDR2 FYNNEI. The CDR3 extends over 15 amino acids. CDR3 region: CASSVIAGGQETQYF. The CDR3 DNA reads TGTGCCAGCAGTGTTATAGCGGGGGGCCAAGAGACCCAGTACTTC.

As DNA, the CDR3 is TGTGCCAGCAGTCCTGGGACAGGGCTAGGGGCCAACGTCCTGACTTTC. Translation: CASSPGTGLGANVLTF. The chain has TRBV28 and TRBJ2-6; 9 bases fit TRBD1. CDR1 MDHEN and CDR2 SYDVKM come from the germline V gene. Unmatched junction bases numbered 6, after V lost 5 bases and J lost 4 bases. The CDR3 covers 16 residues.

The CDR3 sequence is CASSLGGSLDNEQFF. The CDR3 DNA sequence: TGTGCCAGCAGCTTAGGCGGGAGCCTCGACAATGAGCAGTTCTTC. This chain links TRBV7-9 with TRBJ2-1; TRBD2 matches at 7 bases. With V trimmed by 1 base and J by 5 bases, 5 bases remained unmatched. Germline CDR1 is SEHNR and CDR2 is FQNEAQ (reference sequence). The CDR3 has 15 residues. Complete variable domain (other parts from reference TRBV7-9 and TRBJ2-1): DTGVSQNPRHKITKRGQNVTFRCDPISEHNRLYWYRQTLGQGPEFLTYFQNEAQLEKSRLLSDRFSAERPKGSFSTLEIQRTEQGDSAMYLCASSLGGSLDNEQFFGPGTRLTVL.

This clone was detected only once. CDR3 loop: CASSTTGLNYEQYF. Here the CDR3 DNA reads TGTGCCAGCAGTACTACGGGACTGAACTACGAGCAGTACTTC. The rearrangement joins TRBV6-1 to TRBJ2-7; a weak D match, TRBD2 (6 bases). CDR3 length: 14 residues. CDR1 and CDR2 (germline): MNHNS, SASEGT. V was pared by 5 bases and J by 3 bases, with 14 bases between.

This CDR3 reads CASSLGVTGKVNSPLHF. The CDR3 DNA follows: TGTGCCAGCAGCTTAGGGGTGACAGGGAAGGTTAATTCACCCCTCCACTTT. The chain uses TRBV7-9 and TRBJ1-6, with 7 bases identical to TRBD1. The CDR3 runs 17 residues. Looked up from germline, CDR1 is SEHNR and CDR2 is FQNEAQ (reference sequence). The V gene end was trimmed by 1 base and the J gene end by 6 bases; junction bases not matched to a gene: 9.

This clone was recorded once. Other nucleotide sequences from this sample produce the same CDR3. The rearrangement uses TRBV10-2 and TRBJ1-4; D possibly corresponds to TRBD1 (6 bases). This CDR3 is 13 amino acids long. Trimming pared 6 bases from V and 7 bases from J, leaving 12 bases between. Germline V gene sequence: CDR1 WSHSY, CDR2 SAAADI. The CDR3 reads CASRQGSGEKLFF. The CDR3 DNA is TGCGCCAGCAGACAGGGTAGCGGTGAAAAACTGTTTTTT.

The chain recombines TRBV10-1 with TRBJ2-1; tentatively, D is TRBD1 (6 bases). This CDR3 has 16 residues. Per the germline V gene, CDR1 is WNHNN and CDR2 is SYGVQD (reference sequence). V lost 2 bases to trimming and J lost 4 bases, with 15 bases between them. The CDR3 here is CASSEGTPRPYNEQFF. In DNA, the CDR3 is TGCGCCAGCAGTGAGGGGACACCACGACCTTACAATGAGCAGTTCTTC.

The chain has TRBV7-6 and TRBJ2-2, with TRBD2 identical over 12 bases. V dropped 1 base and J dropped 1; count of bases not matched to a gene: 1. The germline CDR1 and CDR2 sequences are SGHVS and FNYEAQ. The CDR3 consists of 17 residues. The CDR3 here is CASSLVTSGRNTGELFF. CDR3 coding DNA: TGTGCCAGCAGCTTAGTGACTAGCGGGAGGAACACCGGGGAGCTGTTTTTT.

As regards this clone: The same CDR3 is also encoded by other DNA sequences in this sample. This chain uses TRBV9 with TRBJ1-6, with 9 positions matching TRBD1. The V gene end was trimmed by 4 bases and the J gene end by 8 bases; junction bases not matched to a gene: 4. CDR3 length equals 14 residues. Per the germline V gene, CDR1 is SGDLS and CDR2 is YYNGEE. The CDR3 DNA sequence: TGTGCCAGCAGCCCGGGACAGGGATATTCACCCCTCCACTTT. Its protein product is CASSPGQGYSPLHF.

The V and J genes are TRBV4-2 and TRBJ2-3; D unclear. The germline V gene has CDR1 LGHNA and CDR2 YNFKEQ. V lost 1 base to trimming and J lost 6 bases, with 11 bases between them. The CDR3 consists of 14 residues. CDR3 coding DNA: TGTGCCAGCAGCCAAGGGGCTAGGGATGATACGCAGTATTTT. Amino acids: CASSQGARDDTQYF.

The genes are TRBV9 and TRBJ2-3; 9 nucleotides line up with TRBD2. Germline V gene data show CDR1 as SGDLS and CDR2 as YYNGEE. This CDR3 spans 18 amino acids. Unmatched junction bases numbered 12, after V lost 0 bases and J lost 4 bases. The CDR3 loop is CASSVAPSGLAGADTQYF. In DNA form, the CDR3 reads TGTGCCAGCAGCGTAGCTCCGTCGGGGTTAGCGGGAGCAGATACGCAGTATTTT.

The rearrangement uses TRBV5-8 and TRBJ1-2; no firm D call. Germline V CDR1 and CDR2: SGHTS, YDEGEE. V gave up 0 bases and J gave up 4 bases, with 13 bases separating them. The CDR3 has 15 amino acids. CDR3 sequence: CASSLGVKVSYGYTF. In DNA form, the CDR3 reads TGTGCCAGCAGCTTGGGAGTAAAAGTGTCCTATGGCTACACCTTC.

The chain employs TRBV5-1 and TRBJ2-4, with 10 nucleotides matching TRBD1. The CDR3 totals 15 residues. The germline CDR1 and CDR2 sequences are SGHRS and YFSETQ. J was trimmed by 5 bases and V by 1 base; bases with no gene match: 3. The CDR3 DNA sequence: TGCGCCAGCAGCTTGACCGGGACAGGGGAAAACATTCAGTACTTC. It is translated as CASSLTGTGENIQYF. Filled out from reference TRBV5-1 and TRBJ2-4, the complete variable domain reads KAGVTQTPRYLIKTRGQQVTLSCSPISGHRSVSWYQQTPGQGLQFLFEYFSETQRNKGNFPGRFSGRQFSNSRSEMNVSTLELGDSALYLCASSLTGTGENIQYFGAGTRLSVL.

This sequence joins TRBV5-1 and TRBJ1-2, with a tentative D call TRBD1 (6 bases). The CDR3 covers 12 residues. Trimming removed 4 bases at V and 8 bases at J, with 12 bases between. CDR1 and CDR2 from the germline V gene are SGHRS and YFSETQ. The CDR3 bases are TGCGCCAGCAGCGTACAGGGAGAGGGCTACACCTTC. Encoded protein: CASSVQGEGYTF.

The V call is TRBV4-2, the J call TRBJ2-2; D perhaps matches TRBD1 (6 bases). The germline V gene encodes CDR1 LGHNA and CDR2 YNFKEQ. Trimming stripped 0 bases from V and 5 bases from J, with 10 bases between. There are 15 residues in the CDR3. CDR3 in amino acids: CASSQEGAGTGELFF. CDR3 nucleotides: TGTGCCAGCAGCCAAGAGGGGGCCGGGACCGGGGAGCTGTTTTTT.

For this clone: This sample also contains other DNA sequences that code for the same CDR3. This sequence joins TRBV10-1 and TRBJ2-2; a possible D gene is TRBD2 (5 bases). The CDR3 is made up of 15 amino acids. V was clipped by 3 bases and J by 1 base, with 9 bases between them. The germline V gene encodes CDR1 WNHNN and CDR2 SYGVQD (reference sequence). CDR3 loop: CASSESRGNTGELFF. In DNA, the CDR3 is TGCGCCAGCAGTGAATCCCGGGGGAACACCGGGGAGCTGTTTTTT.

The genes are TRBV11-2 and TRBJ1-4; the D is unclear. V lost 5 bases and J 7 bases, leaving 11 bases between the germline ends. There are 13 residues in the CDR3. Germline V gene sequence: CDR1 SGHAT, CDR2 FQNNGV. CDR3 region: CASSPLTIEKLFF. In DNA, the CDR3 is TGTGCCAGCAGCCCCCTGACCATTGAAAAACTGTTTTTT.

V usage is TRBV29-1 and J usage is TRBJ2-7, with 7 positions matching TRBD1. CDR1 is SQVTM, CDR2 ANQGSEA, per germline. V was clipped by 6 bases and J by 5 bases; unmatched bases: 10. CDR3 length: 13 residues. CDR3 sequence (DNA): TGCAGCGTCTACAGGGGAAGTGGGGACGAGCAGTACTTC. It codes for CSVYRGSGDEQYF.

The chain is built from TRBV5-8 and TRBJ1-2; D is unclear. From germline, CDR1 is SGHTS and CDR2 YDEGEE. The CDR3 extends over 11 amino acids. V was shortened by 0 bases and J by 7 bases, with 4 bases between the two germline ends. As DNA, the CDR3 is TGTGCCAGCAGCTTGGCGCTTGGCTACACCTTC. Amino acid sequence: CASSLALGYTF.

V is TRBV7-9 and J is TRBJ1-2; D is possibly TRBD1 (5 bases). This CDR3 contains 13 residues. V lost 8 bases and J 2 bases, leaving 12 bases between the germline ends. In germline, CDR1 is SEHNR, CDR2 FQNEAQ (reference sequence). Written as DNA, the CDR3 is TGTGCCAGCCGTCGTAGGGACAACTATGGCTACACCTTC. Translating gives CASRRRDNYGYTF.